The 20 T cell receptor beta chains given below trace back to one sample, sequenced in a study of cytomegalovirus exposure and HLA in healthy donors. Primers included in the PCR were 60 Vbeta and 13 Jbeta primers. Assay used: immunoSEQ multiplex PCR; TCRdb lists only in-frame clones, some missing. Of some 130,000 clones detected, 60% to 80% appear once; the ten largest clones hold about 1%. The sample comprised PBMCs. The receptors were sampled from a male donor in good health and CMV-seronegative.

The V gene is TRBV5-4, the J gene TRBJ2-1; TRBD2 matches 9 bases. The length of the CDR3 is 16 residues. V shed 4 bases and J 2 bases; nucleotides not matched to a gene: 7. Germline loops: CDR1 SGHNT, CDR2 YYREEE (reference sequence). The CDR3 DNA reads TGTGCCAGCAGCCCAAGGACTAGCGCGACCTACAATGAGCAGTTCTTC. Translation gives CASSPRTSATYNEQFF.

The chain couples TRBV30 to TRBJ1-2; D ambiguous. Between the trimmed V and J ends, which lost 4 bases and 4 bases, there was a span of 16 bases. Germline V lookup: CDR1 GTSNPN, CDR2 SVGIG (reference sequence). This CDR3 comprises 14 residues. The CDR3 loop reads CAWNDPGESYGYTF. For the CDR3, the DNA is TGTGCCTGGAATGACCCCGGGGAGAGCTATGGCTACACCTTC.

CDR3: CASSLTVFLAPLHF. DNA of the CDR3: TGTGCCAGCAGCTTGACAGTGTTTTTGGCACCCCTCCACTTT. The chain is built from TRBV7-8 and TRBJ1-6, with D perhaps matching TRBD1 (5 bases). Trimming shortened V by 3 bases and J by 11 bases, and 14 bases separated the two germline ends. The CDR3 is made up of 14 amino acids. Per germline, CDR1 SGHVS and CDR2 FQNEAQ.

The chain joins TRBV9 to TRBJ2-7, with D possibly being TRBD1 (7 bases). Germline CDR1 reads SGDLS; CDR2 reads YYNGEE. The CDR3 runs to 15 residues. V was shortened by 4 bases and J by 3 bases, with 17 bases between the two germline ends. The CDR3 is CASSLRGAGDYEQYF. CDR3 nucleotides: TGTGCCAGCAGCCTCAGGGGGGCAGGGGACTACGAGCAGTACTTC.

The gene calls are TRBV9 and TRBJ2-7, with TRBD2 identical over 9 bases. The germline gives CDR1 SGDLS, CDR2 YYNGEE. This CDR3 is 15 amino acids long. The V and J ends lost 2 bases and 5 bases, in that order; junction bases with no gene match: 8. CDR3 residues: CASSVDAGGHNEQYF. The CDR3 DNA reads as TGTGCCAGCAGCGTGGATGCGGGGGGGCACAACGAGCAGTACTTC.

The CDR3 bases are TGTGCCAGCAGTGAACCCCCCCCGGAGGGTCAGCCCCAGCATTTT. Protein product: CASSEPPPEGQPQHF. The chain carries TRBV6-1 and TRBJ1-5; D call uncertain. The V end lost 2 bases, the J end lost 6 bases, and 14 bases lay between the germline ends. The CDR3 loop spans 15 amino acids. Germline V gives CDR1 MNHNS, CDR2 SASEGT.

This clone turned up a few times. The CDR3 DNA reads as TGCAGCGTTGAAGCGGGATCGGGGGCTTTCTTT. Protein: CSVEAGSGAFF. The J gene is TRBJ1-1, the V gene TRBV29-1; D call uncertain. V lost 1 base and J lost 11, with 11 bases in between. Germline V gives CDR1 SQVTM, CDR2 ANQGSEA. The CDR3 consists of 11 residues.

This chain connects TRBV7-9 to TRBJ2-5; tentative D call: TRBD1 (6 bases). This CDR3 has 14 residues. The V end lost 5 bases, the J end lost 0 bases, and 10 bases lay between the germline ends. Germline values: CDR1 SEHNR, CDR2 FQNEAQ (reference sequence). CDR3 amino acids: CASSRQAYQETQYF. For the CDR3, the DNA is TGTGCCAGCAGCCGACAGGCATACCAAGAGACCCAGTACTTC.

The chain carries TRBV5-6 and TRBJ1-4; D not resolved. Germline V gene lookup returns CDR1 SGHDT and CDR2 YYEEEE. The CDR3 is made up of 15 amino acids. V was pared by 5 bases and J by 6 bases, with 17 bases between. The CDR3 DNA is TGTGCCAGCAGTCGAAGTACTACGAATTATGAAAAACTGTTTTTT. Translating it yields CASSRSTTNYEKLFF.

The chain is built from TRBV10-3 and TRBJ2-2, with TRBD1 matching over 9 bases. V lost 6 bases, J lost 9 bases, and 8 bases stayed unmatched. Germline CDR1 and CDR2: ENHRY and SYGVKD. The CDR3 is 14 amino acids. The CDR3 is CAISPDRGARELFF. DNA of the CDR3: TGTGCCATCAGCCCGGACAGGGGAGCTCGGGAGCTGTTTTTT.

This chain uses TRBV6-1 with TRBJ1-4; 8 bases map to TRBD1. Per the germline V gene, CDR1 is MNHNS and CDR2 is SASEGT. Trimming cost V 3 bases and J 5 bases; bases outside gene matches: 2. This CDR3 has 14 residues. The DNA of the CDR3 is TGTGCCAGCAGTGAGGACAGGGTAAATGAAAAACTGTTTTTT. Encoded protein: CASSEDRVNEKLFF.

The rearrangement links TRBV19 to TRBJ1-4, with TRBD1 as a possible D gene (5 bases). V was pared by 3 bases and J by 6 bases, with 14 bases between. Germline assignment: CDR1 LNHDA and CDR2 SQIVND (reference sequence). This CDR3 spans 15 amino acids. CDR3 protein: CASSISGGSHEKLFF. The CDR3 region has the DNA TGTGCCAGTAGTATTAGCGGGGGAAGTCATGAAAAACTGTTTTTT.

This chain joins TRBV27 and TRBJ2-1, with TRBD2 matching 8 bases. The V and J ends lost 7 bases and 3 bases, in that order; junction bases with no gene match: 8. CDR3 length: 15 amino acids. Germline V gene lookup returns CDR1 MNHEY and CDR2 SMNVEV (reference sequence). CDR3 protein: CASTWRGVDYNEQFF. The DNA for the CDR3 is TGTGCCAGCACCTGGCGGGGGGTGGACTACAATGAGCAGTTCTTC.

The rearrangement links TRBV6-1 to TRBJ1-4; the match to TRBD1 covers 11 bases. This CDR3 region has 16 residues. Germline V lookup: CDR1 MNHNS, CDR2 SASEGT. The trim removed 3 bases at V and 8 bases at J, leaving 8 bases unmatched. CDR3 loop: CASSDGQGAVGEKLFF. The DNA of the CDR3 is TGTGCCAGCAGTGACGGACAGGGGGCGGTTGGGGAAAAACTGTTTTTT.

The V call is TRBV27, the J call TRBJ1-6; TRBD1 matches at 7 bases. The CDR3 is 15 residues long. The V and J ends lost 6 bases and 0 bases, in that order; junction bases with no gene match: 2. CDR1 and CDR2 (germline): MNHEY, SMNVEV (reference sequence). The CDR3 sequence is CASRTGSSYNSPLHF. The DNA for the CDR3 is TGTGCCAGCAGGACAGGGAGCTCCTATAATTCACCCCTCCACTTT.

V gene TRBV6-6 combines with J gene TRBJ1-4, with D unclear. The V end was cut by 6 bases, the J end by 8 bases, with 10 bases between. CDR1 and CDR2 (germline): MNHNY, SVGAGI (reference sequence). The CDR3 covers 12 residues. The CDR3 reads CASSPRREKLFF. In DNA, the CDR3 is TGTGCCAGCAGCCCCCGGAGGGAAAAACTGTTTTTT.

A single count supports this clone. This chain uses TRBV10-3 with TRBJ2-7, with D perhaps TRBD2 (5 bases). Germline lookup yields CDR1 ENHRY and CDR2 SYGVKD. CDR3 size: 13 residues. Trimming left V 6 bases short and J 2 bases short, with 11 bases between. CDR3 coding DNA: TGTGCCATCAGAACTAACGGGGCCTACGAGCAGTACTTC. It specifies CAIRTNGAYEQYF.

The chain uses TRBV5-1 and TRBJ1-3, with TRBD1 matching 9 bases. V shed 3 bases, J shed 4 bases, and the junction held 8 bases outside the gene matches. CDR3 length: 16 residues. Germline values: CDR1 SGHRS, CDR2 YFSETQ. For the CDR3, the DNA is TGCGCCAGCAGCTCCGGGACAGGGACCTCCGGAAACACCATATATTTT. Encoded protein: CASSSGTGTSGNTIYF.

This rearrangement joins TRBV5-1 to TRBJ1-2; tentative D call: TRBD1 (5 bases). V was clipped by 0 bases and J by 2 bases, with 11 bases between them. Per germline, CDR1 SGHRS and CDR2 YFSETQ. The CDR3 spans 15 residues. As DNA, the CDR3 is TGCGCCAGCAGCTTGGGACAGTTGGAAAACTATGGCTACACCTTC. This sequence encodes CASSLGQLENYGYTF.

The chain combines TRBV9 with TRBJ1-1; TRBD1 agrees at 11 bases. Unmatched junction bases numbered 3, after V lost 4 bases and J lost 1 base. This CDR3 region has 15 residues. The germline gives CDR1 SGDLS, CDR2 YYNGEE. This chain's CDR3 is CASSPGTGGNTEAFF. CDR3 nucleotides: TGTGCCAGCAGCCCGGGGACAGGGGGGAACACTGAAGCTTTCTTT.